Each of the 9 T cell receptor beta chains below was sequenced from the same sample in a study of a mutant IDH1 vaccine in newly diagnosed glioma. TCRdb's copy holds only in-frame clones and misses some; the assay was immunoSEQ multiplex PCR. Among some 80,000 clones, approximately 85% were seen once, and the ten largest hold approximately 0.8%. Time point defined: week 23, last vaccination. Vaccine doses each comprised 300 ug of mutant IDH1 20-mer peptide, with topical imiquimod. These receptors have no identified antigens. The starting material was PBMCs, obtained from a glioma patient whose treatment included an IDH1 peptide vaccine. These receptors were collected from a woman in her forties or fifties with glioma.

V and J are TRBV6-1 and TRBJ1-2, with D maybe TRBD1 (6 bases). Trimming removed 6 bases from V and 4 bases from J, with 15 bases in between. Germline V gene sequence: CDR1 MNHNS, CDR2 SASEGT. This CDR3 has 14 residues. This CDR3 is CASRTVLGGYGYTF. CDR3 nucleotides: TGTGCCAGCAGGACCGTCCTAGGGGGCTATGGCTACACCTTC.

The V and J genes are TRBV10-2 and TRBJ1-6; tentatively, D is TRBD1 (5 bases). The CDR3 covers 15 residues. V was shortened by 6 bases and J by 0 bases, with 9 bases between the two germline ends. CDR1 and CDR2 (germline): WSHSY, SAAADI. CDR3 nucleotides: TGCGCCAGCAGGGAAGACAGCTCCTATAATTCACCCCTCCACTTT. Translated: CASREDSSYNSPLHF.

V is TRBV6-5 and J is TRBJ1-5, with D hard to call. Between the trimmed V and J ends, which lost 5 bases and 4 bases, there was a span of 15 bases. This CDR3 region has 15 residues. Germline assignment: CDR1 MNHEY and CDR2 SVGAGI. This CDR3 is CASSLYHDGNQPQHF. CDR3 nucleotides: TGTGCCAGCAGTCTTTACCACGACGGGAATCAGCCCCAGCATTTT.

The chain uses TRBV5-1 and TRBJ1-2; the match to TRBD1 covers 8 bases. V shed 4 bases, J shed 3 bases, and the junction held 5 bases outside the gene matches. The germline V gene has CDR1 SGHRS and CDR2 YFSETQ. The CDR3 length is 14 residues. The CDR3 DNA sequence: TGCGCCAGCAGCCCAATGACAGGGGACTATGGCTACACCTTC. It yields the protein CASSPMTGDYGYTF.

This clone was seen only once. This chain connects TRBV10-3 to TRBJ1-6, with D unresolved. V lost 2 bases to trimming and J lost 7 bases, with 6 bases between them. Germline V gene lookup returns CDR1 ENHRY and CDR2 SYGVKD. The CDR3 length is 13 residues. For the CDR3, the DNA is TGTGCCATCAGTGAGAAGTTCAATTCACCCCTCCACTTT. Translation: CAISEKFNSPLHF.

This chain connects TRBV5-6 to TRBJ2-5; 11 positions match TRBD2. CDR1 is SGHDT, CDR2 YYEEEE, per germline. This CDR3 has 18 residues. J lost 4 bases, V lost 3 bases, and 14 bases had no gene match. CDR3 coding DNA: TGTGCCAGCAGCTGGGTCGTAGCGGGAGGGTTAAGAGGAGAGACCCAGTACTTC. It yields the protein CASSWVVAGGLRGETQYF.

In its sample, this clone was seen once. This chain links TRBV5-4 with TRBJ2-2, with D possibly matching TRBD1 (6 bases). The CDR3 spans 15 residues. Trimming cost V 1 base and J 5 bases, with 12 bases left between them. Germline V lookup: CDR1 SGHNT, CDR2 YYREEE (reference sequence). CDR3 residues: CASSLWDTLTGELFF. CDR3 DNA: TGTGCCAGCAGCTTGTGGGACACCTTGACCGGGGAGCTGTTTTTT. The full variable domain, completed using reference TRBV5-4 and TRBJ2-2, is ETGVTQSPTHLIKTRGQQVTLRCSSQSGHNTVSWYQQALGQGPQFIFQYYREEENGRGNFPPRFSGLQFPNYSSELNVNALELDDSALYLCASSLWDTLTGELFFGEGSRLTVL.

The rearrangement links TRBV28 to TRBJ2-1; perhaps TRBD2 as D (6 bases). This CDR3 contains 16 residues. Germline CDR1 reads MDHEN; CDR2 reads SYDVKM. The V and J ends lost 3 bases and 7 bases respectively, with 19 bases between them. This chain's CDR3 is CASSFFPSVGGNEQFF. CDR3 nucleotides: TGTGCCAGCAGTTTCTTTCCGTCCGTGGGGGGTAATGAGCAGTTCTTC.

This clone was recorded a few times. In the same sample, other DNA sequences code for this CDR3. This chain links TRBV27 with TRBJ1-5, with D unresolved. V lost 2 bases to trimming and J lost 0 bases, with 5 bases between them. Germline values: CDR1 MNHEY, CDR2 SMNVEV (reference sequence). The CDR3 totals 14 residues. The CDR3 loop reads CASSLRDSNQPQHF. The DNA of the CDR3 is TGTGCCAGCAGTTTACGGGATAGCAATCAGCCCCAGCATTTT.